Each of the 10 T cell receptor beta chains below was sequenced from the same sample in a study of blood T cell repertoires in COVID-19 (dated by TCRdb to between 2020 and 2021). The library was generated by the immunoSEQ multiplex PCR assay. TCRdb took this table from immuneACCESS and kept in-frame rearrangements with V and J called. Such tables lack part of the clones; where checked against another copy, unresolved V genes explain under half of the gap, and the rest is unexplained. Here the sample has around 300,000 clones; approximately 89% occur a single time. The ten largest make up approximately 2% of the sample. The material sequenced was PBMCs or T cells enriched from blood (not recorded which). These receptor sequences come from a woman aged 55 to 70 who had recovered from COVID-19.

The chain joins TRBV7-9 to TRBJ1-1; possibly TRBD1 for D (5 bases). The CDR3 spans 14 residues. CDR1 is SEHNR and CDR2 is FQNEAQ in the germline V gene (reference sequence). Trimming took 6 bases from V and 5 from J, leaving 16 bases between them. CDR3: CASSSAWGGTEAFF. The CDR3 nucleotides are TGTGCCAGCAGTTCAGCCTGGGGGGGGACTGAAGCTTTCTTT. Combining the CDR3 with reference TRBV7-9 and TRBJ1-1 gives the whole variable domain DTGVSQNPRHKITKRGQNVTFRCDPISEHNRLYWYRQTLGQGPEFLTYFQNEAQLEKSRLLSDRFSAERPKGSFSTLEIQRTEQGDSAMYLCASSSAWGGTEAFFGQGTRLTVV.

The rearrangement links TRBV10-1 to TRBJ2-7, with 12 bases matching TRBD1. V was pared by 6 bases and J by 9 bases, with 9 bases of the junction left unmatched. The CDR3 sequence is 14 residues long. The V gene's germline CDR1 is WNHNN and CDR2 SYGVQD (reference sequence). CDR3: CASRSRDRGHGQYF. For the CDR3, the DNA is TGCGCCAGCAGAAGCAGGGACAGGGGGCATGGGCAGTACTTC.

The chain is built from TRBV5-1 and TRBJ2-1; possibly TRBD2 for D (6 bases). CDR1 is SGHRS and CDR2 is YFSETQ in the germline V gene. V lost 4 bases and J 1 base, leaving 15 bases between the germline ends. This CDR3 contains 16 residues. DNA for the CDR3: TGCGCCAGCAGCCCGGGGGTTGCGGGGTCCTACAATGAGCAGTTCTTC. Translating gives CASSPGVAGSYNEQFF.

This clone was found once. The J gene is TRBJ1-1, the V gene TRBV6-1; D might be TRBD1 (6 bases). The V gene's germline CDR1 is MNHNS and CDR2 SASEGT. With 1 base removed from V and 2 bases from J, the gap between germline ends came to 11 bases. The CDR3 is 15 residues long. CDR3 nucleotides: TGTGCCAGCAGTGAAGGGTGGGGGCTTAACACTGAAGCTTTCTTT. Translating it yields CASSEGWGLNTEAFF.

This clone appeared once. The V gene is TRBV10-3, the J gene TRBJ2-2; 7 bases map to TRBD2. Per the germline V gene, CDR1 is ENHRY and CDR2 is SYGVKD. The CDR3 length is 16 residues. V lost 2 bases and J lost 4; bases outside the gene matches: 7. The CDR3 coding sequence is TGTGCCATCAGTGAGCCGAAGACTAGCCTCACCGGGGAGCTGTTTTTT. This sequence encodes CAISEPKTSLTGELFF.

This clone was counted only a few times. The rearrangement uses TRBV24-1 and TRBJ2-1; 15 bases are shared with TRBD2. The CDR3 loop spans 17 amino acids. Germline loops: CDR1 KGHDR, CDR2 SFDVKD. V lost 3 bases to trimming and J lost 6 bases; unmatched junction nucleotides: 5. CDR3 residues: CATSDLRTSGRANEQFF. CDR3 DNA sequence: TGTGCCACCAGTGATCTCCGGACTAGCGGGAGGGCCAATGAGCAGTTCTTC.

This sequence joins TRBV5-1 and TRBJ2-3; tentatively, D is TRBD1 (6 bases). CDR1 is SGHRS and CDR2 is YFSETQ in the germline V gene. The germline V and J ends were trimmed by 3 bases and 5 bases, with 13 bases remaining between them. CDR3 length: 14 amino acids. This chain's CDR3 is CASSSTGGVDTQYF. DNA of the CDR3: TGCGCCAGCAGCTCGACAGGCGGCGTAGATACGCAGTATTTT.

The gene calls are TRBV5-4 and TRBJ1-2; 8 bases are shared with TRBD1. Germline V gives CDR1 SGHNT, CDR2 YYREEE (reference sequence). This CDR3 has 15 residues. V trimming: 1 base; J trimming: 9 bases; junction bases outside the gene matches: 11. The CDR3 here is CASSLQRRDRSSYTF. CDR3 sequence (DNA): TGTGCCAGCAGCTTGCAACGCCGGGACAGGAGCAGCTACACCTTC.

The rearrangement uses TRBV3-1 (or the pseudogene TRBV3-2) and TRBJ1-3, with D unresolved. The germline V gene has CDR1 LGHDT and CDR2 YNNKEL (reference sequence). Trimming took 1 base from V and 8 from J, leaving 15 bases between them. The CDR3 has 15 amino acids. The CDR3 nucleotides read TGTGCCAGCAGCCAAGTCTCGGGGTTGTGGGACACCATATATTTT. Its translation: CASSQVSGLWDTIYF.

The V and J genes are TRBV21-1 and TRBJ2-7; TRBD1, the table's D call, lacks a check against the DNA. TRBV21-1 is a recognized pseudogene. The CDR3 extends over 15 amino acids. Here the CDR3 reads CASSDSRGRSYEQYF. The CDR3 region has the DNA TGTGCCAGCAGCGACTCGAGGGGGCGCTCCTACGAGCAGTACTTC.